This TCR beta chain is drawn from a study of T cell repertoires in cytomegalovirus infection. Study information: Based on public TCR beta signatures, there were indications of CMV infection and of a matching HLA type.

TCRdb redid the calling of the reads with MiXCR, one entry per CDR3 protein. The sample has about 160,000 distinct CDR3 sequences; 20% to 25% are singletons. Study conclusions and caveats: Adding up the frequency of public TCR beta families identified people who carried CMV plus the relevant HLA.

About this clonotype: Its antigen is currently unknown.

Germline values: CDR1 SGHAT, CDR2 FQDESV (reference sequence). The CDR3 runs 15 residues. V was pared by 5 bases and J by 3 bases, with 16 bases between. The source is a human donor in good health (CMV status not recorded). Some clones in this sample may be carry-over from other donors' samples. The chain has TRBV11-1 and TRBJ1-1; maybe TRBD1 (5 bases). Material: CD8+ T cells from cultured PBMCs, obtained from culture after CMV antigen stimulation. The CDR3 sequence: CASSPAVREDTEAFF. CDR3 DNA sequence: TGTGCCAGCAGCCCCGCCGTCAGGGAGGACACTGAAGCTTTCTTT.